These T cell receptor beta chains were read from a single sample in a study of naive and memory T cell subsets. Each CDR3 protein is one row after TCRdb ran MiXCR on the UMI-ligation and nested PCR reads. The table lists tens of thousands of distinct CDR3 sequences, about 11% of them singletons. Material: naive CD4+ T cells from blood. These receptors originate from a human donor in good health. Both conserved end residues are part of each CDR3. Each record gives: D gene, J gene, clone size, V gene, CDR3 protein, CDR3 DNA. The D gene is left open where the match is weak. The size entry is marked missing in some rows and otherwise reads once, few, many or a size class.

D: -
J: TRBJ2-3
size: few
V: TRBV28
CDR3: CASSWEGTDTQYF
DNA: TGTGCCAGCAGTTGGGAAGGCACAGATACGCAGTATTTT

D: -
J: TRBJ2-1
size: -
V: TRBV11-3
CDR3: CASSLNQGEQFF
DNA: TGTGCCAGCAGCCTGAACCAGGGTGAGCAGTTCTTC

D: -
J: TRBJ1-1
size: few
V: TRBV7-8
CDR3: CASTLRGTTEAFF
DNA: TGTGCCAGCACCCTGCGGGGGACCACTGAAGCTTTCTTT

D: -
J: TRBJ2-3
size: few
V: TRBV5-6
CDR3: CASSLTGLAADTQYF
DNA: TGTGCCAGCAGCTTGACGGGGCTCGCCGCAGATACGCAGTATTTT

D: -
J: TRBJ2-3
size: -
V: TRBV30
CDR3: CAWGALGLFSTDTQYF
DNA: TGTGCCTGGGGGGCTTTGGGTCTCTTTAGCACAGATACGCAGTATTTT

D: TRBD2
J: TRBJ2-4
size: many
V: TRBV20-1
CDR3: CSVSGGVAKNIQYF
DNA: TGCAGTGTGTCGGGAGGGGTGGCCAAAAACATTCAGTACTTC

D: -
J: TRBJ2-1
size: -
V: TRBV19
CDR3: CASKYGGPRYNEQFF
DNA: TGTGCCAGTAAATACGGGGGGCCGAGGTACAATGAGCAGTTCTTC

D: -
J: TRBJ2-1
size: many
V: TRBV6-2/TRBV6-3
CDR3: CASSKLVAEQFF
DNA: TGTGCCAGCAGTAAACTAGTCGCTGAGCAGTTCTTC

D: -
J: TRBJ2-7
size: many
V: TRBV28
CDR3: CATHTGQIHEQYF
DNA: TGTGCCACCCATACTGGACAGATCCACGAGCAGTACTTC

D: -
J: TRBJ2-3
size: few
V: TRBV18
CDR3: CASSPFLTDTDTQYF
DNA: TGTGCCAGCTCACCATTCCTAACCGACACAGATACGCAGTATTTT

D: -
J: TRBJ2-3
size: many
V: TRBV18
CDR3: CASSPLQSRDLKTDTQYF
DNA: TGTGCCAGCTCACCTCTACAATCGCGGGACCTAAAGACAGATACGCAGTATTTT

D: -
J: TRBJ1-2
size: few
V: TRBV29-1
CDR3: CSVGGSNGYTF
DNA: TGCAGCGTCGGGGGTTCAAACGGCTACACCTTC

D: TRBD2
J: TRBJ2-7
size: -
V: TRBV3-1
CDR3: CASSQGGRALYEQYF
DNA: TGTGCCAGCAGCCAGGGCGGGAGGGCCCTCTACGAGCAGTACTTC

D: TRBD1
J: TRBJ1-2
size: -
V: TRBV18
CDR3: CASSRDRGDYGYTF
DNA: TGTGCCAGCTCACGCGACAGGGGGGACTATGGCTACACCTTC